These 7 T cell receptor beta chains were all obtained from the same sample, sequenced in a study of blood T cell repertoires in COVID-19. Assay: immunoSEQ multiplex PCR; the TCRdb copy retains only in-frame clones and omits some. The sample has around 220,000 clones; over 75% are singletons. What was sequenced was PBMCs or T cells enriched from blood (not recorded which). These TCRs come from a middle-aged woman with acute COVID-19.

The V gene is TRBV2, the J gene TRBJ2-7; 12 bases line up with TRBD2. CDR1 and CDR2 from the germline V gene are SNHLY and FYNNEI. This CDR3 comprises 15 residues. Trimming took 5 bases from V and 6 from J; bases not matched to a gene: 8. The CDR3 nucleotides are TGTGCCAGCAGTTCCCGACTAGCGGGAGTAGGCGAGCAGTACTTC. It encodes CASSSRLAGVGEQYF.

V usage is TRBV9 and J usage is TRBJ2-1; TRBD2 matches at 13 bases. The CDR3 is made up of 18 amino acids. Germline assignment: CDR1 SGDLS and CDR2 YYNGEE. V lost 3 bases to trimming and J lost 2 bases; unmatched junction nucleotides: 8. The CDR3 bases are TGTGCCAGCAGCGCCGACCGACTAGCGGGAGGCCCCTACAATGAGCAGTTCTTC. Translation: CASSADRLAGGPYNEQFF.

The chain has TRBV5-6 and TRBJ2-7, with TRBD2 matching over 7 bases. Germline lookup yields CDR1 SGHDT and CDR2 YYEEEE. This CDR3 region has 16 residues. With V trimmed by 4 bases and J by 0 bases, 10 bases remained unmatched. For the CDR3, the DNA is TGTGCCAGCAGCCCCCAGACTAGCCAGTACTCCTACGAGCAGTACTTC. Encoded protein: CASSPQTSQYSYEQYF.

The chain uses TRBV7-9 and TRBJ2-6; D gene ambiguous. CDR1 SEHNR and CDR2 FQNEAQ come from the germline V gene (reference sequence). V dropped 1 base and J dropped 0 bases, with 7 bases sitting between them. The CDR3 has 16 amino acids. As DNA, the CDR3 is TGTGCCAGCAGCTTAGGCAGGCGCTCTGGGGCCAACGTCCTGACTTTC. It encodes CASSLGRRSGANVLTF.

The chain has TRBV10-3 and TRBJ1-2; 8 nucleotides align to TRBD1. Germline CDR1 is ENHRY and CDR2 is SYGVKD. V lost 4 bases, J lost 5 bases, and 6 bases stayed unmatched. The CDR3 extends over 14 amino acids. This CDR3 reads CAISAADRGYGYTF. The CDR3 region has the DNA TGTGCCATCAGTGCAGCAGACAGGGGTTATGGCTACACCTTC.

This clone is a singleton in its sample. V is TRBV20-1 and J is TRBJ1-5; D unresolved. V was trimmed by 3 bases and J by 3 bases, leaving 15 bases between them. Germline values: CDR1 DFQATT, CDR2 SNEGSKA (reference sequence). The CDR3 sequence is 15 residues long. CDR3 region: CSASYDRRDNQPQHF. CDR3 bases: TGCAGTGCTAGTTACGATCGGAGGGACAATCAGCCCCAGCATTTT.

The chain carries TRBV28 and TRBJ1-5; a weak D match, TRBD1 (5 bases). Deletions cut 1 base from V and 6 bases from J, with 16 bases between. From germline, CDR1 is MDHEN and CDR2 SYDVKM. The CDR3 length is 16 residues. The CDR3 here is CASSLSTGTGGQPQHF. As DNA, the CDR3 is TGTGCCAGCAGTTTATCGACGGGAACGGGGGGTCAGCCCCAGCATTTT. Full variable domain (missing parts from reference TRBV28 and TRBJ1-5): DVKVTQSSRYLVKRTGEKVFLECVQDMDHENMFWYRQDPGLGLRLIYFSYDVKMKEKGDIPEGYSVSREKKERFSLILESASTNQTSMYLCASSLSTGTGGQPQHFGDGTRLSIL.